Listed here are 25 T cell receptor beta chains from one sample, sequenced in a study of blood T cell repertoires in COVID-19. Sequencing used immunoSEQ multiplex PCR; TCRdb keeps in-frame clones, though not all of them. The profile shows 170,000 or so clones, over 80% of them singletons. Sequencing input: peripheral blood. These receptors were collected from a woman in her thirties or forties with COVID-19, enrolled during active disease.

V usage is TRBV10-3 and J usage is TRBJ1-6, with 7 nucleotides matching TRBD1. Germline V gives CDR1 ENHRY, CDR2 SYGVKD. The CDR3 consists of 16 residues. V lost 3 bases, J lost 4 bases, and 6 bases stayed unmatched. In DNA form, the CDR3 reads TGTGCCATCAGTGAACCATGGACAGGTTATAATTCACCCCTCCACTTT. This encodes CAISEPWTGYNSPLHF.

The genes are TRBV3-1 (or the pseudogene TRBV3-2) and TRBJ2-5; D remains ambiguous. The CDR3 contains 11 residues. Germline-derived CDR1 and CDR2 are LGHDT and YNNKEL (reference sequence). Trimming pared 8 bases from V and 3 bases from J, leaving 7 bases between. As DNA, the CDR3 is TGTGCCAGCGCCCGAGAAGAGACCCAGTACTTC. Residues: CASAREETQYF.

The genes are TRBV29-1 and TRBJ1-2, with 8 nucleotides matching TRBD1. Trimming at V came to 7 bases and at J to 4 bases, leaving 8 bases not matched to a gene. Germline CDR1 reads SQVTM; CDR2 reads ANQGSEA. The CDR3 length is 13 residues. CDR3 in amino acids: CSDSRGPVYGYTF. Here the CDR3 DNA reads TGCAGCGACAGCAGGGGGCCGGTCTATGGCTACACCTTC.

The CDR3 protein is CASSLSTGAYGYTF. The CDR3 DNA follows: TGTGCCAGCAGTCTCTCGACAGGGGCCTATGGCTACACCTTC. The J gene is TRBJ1-2, the V gene TRBV27; 8 nucleotides align to TRBD1. Germline CDR1 MNHEY, CDR2 SMNVEV (reference sequence). The junction had 6 bases not matched to a gene; V was cut back by 5 bases and J by 4 bases. The CDR3 extends over 14 amino acids.

The CDR3 loop is CATSRGGTYSYNEQFF. The DNA for the CDR3 is TGTGCCACCAGCAGAGGCGGCACGTACTCCTACAATGAGCAGTTCTTC. The chain combines TRBV15 with TRBJ2-1, with no clear D. CDR3 length equals 16 residues. V was cut by 1 base and J by 0 bases, with 10 bases left in between. Germline V gene data show CDR1 as LNHNV and CDR2 as YYDKDF (reference sequence).

The chain couples TRBV19 to TRBJ2-3; possibly TRBD2 for D (6 bases). With 4 bases removed from V and 2 bases from J, the gap between germline ends came to 10 bases. CDR3 length: 14 amino acids. Germline CDR1 is LNHDA and CDR2 is SQIVND (reference sequence). The CDR3 region is CASSKRTNTDTQYF. The CDR3 nucleotides read TGTGCCAGTAGTAAGCGGACTAACACAGATACGCAGTATTTT.

The J gene is TRBJ2-7, the V gene TRBV6-5, with TRBD1 matching 11 bases. This CDR3 region has 15 residues. Per germline, CDR1 MNHEY and CDR2 SVGAGI. Unmatched junction bases numbered 6, after V lost 7 bases and J lost 1 base. CDR3 region: CASNLGQGASYEQYF. DNA of the CDR3: TGTGCCAGCAATCTCGGACAGGGGGCTTCCTACGAGCAGTACTTC.

This chain links TRBV12-3 or TRBV12-4 with TRBJ1-1; D possibly corresponds to TRBD1 (6 bases). This CDR3 spans 12 amino acids. Trimming took off 4 bases at V and 11 bases at J, with 14 bases between the two ends. CDR3 bases: TGTGCCAGCAGTTGGGGGCAAGTAGGGGCTTTCTTT. Translation: CASSWGQVGAFF.

V is TRBV24-1 and J is TRBJ2-3, with 11 bases identical to TRBD1. V was clipped by 4 bases and J by 5 bases; unmatched bases: 7. The germline V gene encodes CDR1 KGHDR and CDR2 SFDVKD. This CDR3 is built from 16 residues. DNA of the CDR3: TGTGCCACCAGTGACGCGGGACAGGGGGTAGGAGATACGCAGTATTTT. It encodes CATSDAGQGVGDTQYF.

The table lists this clone with a count of one. V usage is TRBV27 and J usage is TRBJ1-2; D call uncertain. The V end lost 5 bases, the J end lost 0 bases, and 7 bases lay between the germline ends. Germline-derived CDR1 and CDR2 are MNHEY and SMNVEV (reference sequence). The CDR3 covers 13 residues. The CDR3 reads CASSPGANYGYTF. CDR3 DNA sequence: TGTGCCAGCAGTCCGGGAGCTAACTATGGCTACACCTTC.

The V and J genes are TRBV28 and TRBJ1-5; no definite D call. The V end lost 1 base, the J end lost 0 bases, and 16 bases lay between the germline ends. Per the germline V gene, CDR1 is MDHEN and CDR2 is SYDVKM. The CDR3 spans 18 residues. Here the CDR3 DNA reads TGTGCCAGCAGTTTATTGACCGGGAGGGTTTATAGCAATCAGCCCCAGCATTTT. Protein product: CASSLLTGRVYSNQPQHF.

The chain employs TRBV6-5 and TRBJ2-7; 8 bases match TRBD1. CDR1 is MNHEY, CDR2 SVGAGI, per germline. V was clipped by 4 bases and J by 6 bases; unmatched bases: 8. The CDR3 consists of 14 residues. The CDR3: CASSLDRVNSEQYF. CDR3 sequence (DNA): TGTGCCAGCAGTTTGGACAGGGTCAACTCCGAGCAGTACTTC.

V and J are TRBV19 and TRBJ2-1, with a weak D call TRBD1 (5 bases). The CDR3 loop spans 11 amino acids. The germline V and J ends were trimmed by 5 bases and 10 bases, with 9 bases remaining between them. From germline, CDR1 is LNHDA and CDR2 SQIVND (reference sequence). Here the CDR3 reads CASSVSGEQFF. The CDR3 nucleotides read TGTGCCAGTAGTGTCTCAGGGGAGCAGTTCTTC.

The rearrangement links TRBV10-3 to TRBJ2-3, with 13 bases identical to TRBD2. The germline V gene encodes CDR1 ENHRY and CDR2 SYGVKD. The V segment lost 10 bases and the J segment 1 base; nucleotides outside the gene matches: 5. The CDR3 extends over 15 amino acids. The chain's CDR3 is CATRTSGSGTDTQYF. DNA for the CDR3: TGTGCCACGCGGACTAGCGGGAGTGGCACAGATACGCAGTATTTT.

The rearrangement uses TRBV18 and TRBJ2-6, with 7 nucleotides matching TRBD1. CDR3 size: 15 residues. Germline CDR1 and CDR2: KGHSH and LQKENI. Trimming at V came to 4 bases and at J to 0 bases, leaving 0 bases not matched to a gene. The CDR3 spells CASSRQGSGANVLTF. The CDR3 DNA reads TGTGCCAGCTCACGACAGGGCTCTGGGGCCAACGTCCTGACTTTC.

The chain couples TRBV5-1 to TRBJ1-2; D is possibly TRBD1 (5 bases). CDR3 size: 14 residues. The V end lost 5 bases, the J end lost 2 bases, and 13 bases lay between the germline ends. Germline lookup yields CDR1 SGHRS and CDR2 YFSETQ. The CDR3 reads CASRPGGSNYGYTF. For the CDR3, the DNA is TGCGCCAGCAGGCCGGGGGGATCCAACTATGGCTACACCTTC.

The chain combines TRBV7-2 with TRBJ2-2; weak D call: TRBD2 (5 bases). V dropped 7 bases and J dropped 4 bases, with 13 bases sitting between them. Per germline, CDR1 SGHTA and CDR2 FQGNSA. The CDR3 totals 14 residues. DNA for the CDR3: TGTGCCAGCACCGGGCCGGCGGGCACCGGGGAGCTGTTTTTT. This codes for CASTGPAGTGELFF.

This clone has more than one count but fewer than ten. The V and J genes are TRBV19 and TRBJ2-7; 7 positions match TRBD2. The CDR3 loop spans 14 amino acids. The germline CDR1 and CDR2 sequences are LNHDA and SQIVND (reference sequence). Trimming took 5 bases from V and 5 from J; bases not matched to a gene: 9. The CDR3 loop reads CASSREHRGDEQYF. In nucleotides, the CDR3 is TGTGCCAGTAGTCGTGAACACCGGGGGGACGAGCAGTACTTC. The full variable domain, in which reference TRBV19 and TRBJ2-7 provide the parts outside the CDR3, is DGGITQSPKYLFRKEGQNVTLSCEQNLNHDAMYWYRQDPGQGLRLIYYSQIVNDFQKGDIAEGYSVSREKKESFPLTVTSAQKNPTAFYLCASSREHRGDEQYFGPGTRLTVT.

This clone came up many times. V gene TRBV7-8 combines with J gene TRBJ2-2; TRBD1 agrees at 7 bases. The CDR3 runs 14 residues. Germline V lookup: CDR1 SGHVS, CDR2 FQNEAQ. V shed 0 bases and J 5 bases; nucleotides not matched to a gene: 0. In nucleotides, the CDR3 is TGTGCCAGCAGCTTAGCGACAGGGACCGGGGAGCTGTTTTTT. It codes for CASSLATGTGELFF.

The rearrangement uses TRBV2 and TRBJ1-1, with 11 bases fitting TRBD1. V lost 6 bases and J lost 0; bases outside the gene matches: 3. Germline-derived CDR1 and CDR2 are SNHLY and FYNNEI. The CDR3 runs to 15 residues. The CDR3 here is CASSRDRGVNTEAFF. The CDR3 DNA reads as TGTGCCAGCAGCCGGGACAGGGGGGTGAACACTGAAGCTTTCTTT. Variable domain in full (rest from reference TRBV2 and TRBJ1-1): EPEVTQTPSHQVTQMGQEVILRCVPISNHLYFYWYRQILGQKVEFLVSFYNNEISEKSEIFDDQFSVERPDGSNFTLKIRSTKLEDSAMYFCASSRDRGVNTEAFFGQGTRLTVV.

This clone was picked up a small number of times. The chain combines TRBV6-5 with TRBJ2-7; 9 nucleotides align to TRBD2. Trimming removed 6 bases from V and 6 bases from J; junction bases left unmatched: 6. The CDR3 is 13 residues long. Germline CDR1 is MNHEY and CDR2 is SVGAGI. CDR3 bases: TGTGCCAGCAGAAGGACTAGCGCCCTCGAGCAGTACTTC. It codes for CASRRTSALEQYF.

This clone came up once. This chain connects TRBV20-1 to TRBJ2-1; tentatively, D is TRBD1 (6 bases). Germline V gene sequence: CDR1 DFQATT, CDR2 SNEGSKA (reference sequence). V was shortened by 6 bases and J by 9 bases, with 12 bases between the two germline ends. The CDR3 runs 11 residues. The CDR3 DNA reads TGCAGTGCCAGGGGTAGGGGTGAGCAGTTCTTC. Its protein product is CSARGRGEQFF.

The CDR3 loop reads CASSYKDSLLFF. The CDR3 DNA reads TGTGCCAGCAGCTACAAGGACAGTTTACTGTTTTTT. V usage is TRBV7-9 and J usage is TRBJ2-2; D is perhaps TRBD1 (6 bases). The V gene lost 4 bases and the J gene lost 14 bases, with 14 bases spanning the gap. Germline values: CDR1 SEHNR, CDR2 FQNEAQ (reference sequence). This CDR3 has 12 amino acids.

V gene TRBV6-6 combines with J gene TRBJ1-3; D is possibly TRBD1 (5 bases). Germline lookup yields CDR1 MNHNY and CDR2 SVGAGI (reference sequence). The germline V and J ends were trimmed by 7 bases and 1 base, with 14 bases remaining between them. This CDR3 has 15 amino acids. The CDR3 bases are TGTGCCAGCATTCGAGCAGGACAATCTGGAAACACCATATATTTT. Protein sequence: CASIRAGQSGNTIYF.

This clone has a single count. The chain employs TRBV7-6 and TRBJ2-3, with 14 bases that match TRBD2. V lost 7 bases, J lost 8 bases, and 8 bases stayed unmatched. The CDR3 sequence is 15 residues long. The V gene's germline CDR1 is SGHVS and CDR2 FNYEAQ. CDR3 residues: CASTVTSGGASTQYF. In DNA form, the CDR3 reads TGTGCCAGCACCGTGACTAGCGGGGGGGCCAGTACGCAGTATTTT. Supplemented by reference TRBV7-6 and TRBJ2-3, the full variable domain reads GAGVSQSPRYKVTKRGQDVALRCDPISGHVSLYWYRQALGQGPEFLTYFNYEAQQDKSGLPNDRFSAERPEGSISTLTIQRTEQRDSAMYRCASTVTSGGASTQYFGPGTRLTVL.